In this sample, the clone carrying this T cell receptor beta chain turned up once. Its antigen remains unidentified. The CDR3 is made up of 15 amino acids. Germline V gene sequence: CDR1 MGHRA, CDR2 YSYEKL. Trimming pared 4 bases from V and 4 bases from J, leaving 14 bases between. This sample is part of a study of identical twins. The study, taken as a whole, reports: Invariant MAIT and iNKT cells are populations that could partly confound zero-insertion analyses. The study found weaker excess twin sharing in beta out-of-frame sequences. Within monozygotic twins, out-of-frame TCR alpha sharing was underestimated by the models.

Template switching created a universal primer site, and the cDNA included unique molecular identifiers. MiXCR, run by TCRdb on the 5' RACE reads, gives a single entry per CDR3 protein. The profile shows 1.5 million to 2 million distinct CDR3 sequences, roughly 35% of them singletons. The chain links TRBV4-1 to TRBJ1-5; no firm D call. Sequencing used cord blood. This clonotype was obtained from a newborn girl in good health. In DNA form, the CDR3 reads TGCGCCAGCAGCCGCGAGTGGGCGCCGAATCAGCCCCAGCATTTT. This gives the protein CASSREWAPNQPQHF.